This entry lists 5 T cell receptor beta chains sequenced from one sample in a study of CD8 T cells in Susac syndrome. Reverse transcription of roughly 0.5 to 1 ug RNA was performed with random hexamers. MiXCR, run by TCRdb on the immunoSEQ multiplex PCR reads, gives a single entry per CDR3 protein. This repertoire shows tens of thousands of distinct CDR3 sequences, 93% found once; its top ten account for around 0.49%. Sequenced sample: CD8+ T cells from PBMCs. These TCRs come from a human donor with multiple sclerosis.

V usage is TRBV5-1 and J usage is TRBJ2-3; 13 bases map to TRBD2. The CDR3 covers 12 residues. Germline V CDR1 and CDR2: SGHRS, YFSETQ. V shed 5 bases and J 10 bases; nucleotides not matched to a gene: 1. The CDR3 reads CASRTSGGPQYF. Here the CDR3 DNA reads TGCGCCAGCAGGACTAGCGGGGGGCCGCAGTATTTT.

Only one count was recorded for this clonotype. CDR3 amino acids: CASSPGHYEQYF. The CDR3 DNA reads as TGTGCCAGCAGCCCGGGACACTACGAGCAGTACTTC. The V call is TRBV7-9, the J call TRBJ2-7; D is perhaps TRBD1 (6 bases). V lost 5 bases and J lost 3, with 8 bases in between. Germline values: CDR1 SEHNR, CDR2 FQNEAQ (reference sequence). This CDR3 spans 12 amino acids.

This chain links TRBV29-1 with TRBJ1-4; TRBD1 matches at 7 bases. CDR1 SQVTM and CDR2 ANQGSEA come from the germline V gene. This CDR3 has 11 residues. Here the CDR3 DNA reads TGCAGTAGAGGGGGCTGTGAAAAACTGTTTTTT. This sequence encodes CSRGGCEKLFF.

The CDR3 region has the DNA TGTGCCAGCAGCTTAGTCCTAGCGGGGGTAGCCGGGGAGCTGTTTTTT. Amino acids: CASSLVLAGVAGELFF. The chain employs TRBV7-6 and TRBJ2-2; TRBD2 agrees at 10 bases. The junction had 5 bases not matched to a gene; V was cut back by 1 base and J by 6 bases. The CDR3 spans 16 residues. Germline loops: CDR1 SGHVS, CDR2 FNYEAQ.

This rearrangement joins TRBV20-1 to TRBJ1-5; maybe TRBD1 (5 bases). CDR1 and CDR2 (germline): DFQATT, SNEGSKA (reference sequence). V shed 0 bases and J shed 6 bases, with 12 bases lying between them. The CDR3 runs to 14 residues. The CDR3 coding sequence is TGCAGTGCTAGAGAAGAGGGGACGGTTCAGCCCCAGCATTTT. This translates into CSAREEGTVQPQHF.